The present TCR beta chain was sequenced within a study of response to subunit inactivated influenza vaccine. Study observations and caveats: The authors offered the suggestion that each seasonal influenza vaccination recruits few new T cells.

Per the germline V gene, CDR1 is SGHRS and CDR2 is YFSETQ. This CDR3 contains 16 residues. V was clipped by 2 bases and J by 4 bases, with 18 bases between them. This clonotype has more than one count but fewer than ten. Its antigen is undetermined. TCRdb re-called the RT-PCR reads with MiXCR, one entry per CDR3 protein. The repertoire holds some 600,000 distinct CDR3 sequences, with around 15% as singletons. The rearrangement links TRBV5-1 to TRBJ2-5; no firm D call. The receptor was isolated from a man in his forties or fifties who received an inactivated influenza vaccine. The input for sequencing was PBMCs from blood, taken 14 days before vaccination. The CDR3 is CASSLTGQGYGETQYF. CDR3 bases: TGCGCCAGCAGCTTAACCGGGCAAGGTTACGGAGAGACCCAGTACTTC.